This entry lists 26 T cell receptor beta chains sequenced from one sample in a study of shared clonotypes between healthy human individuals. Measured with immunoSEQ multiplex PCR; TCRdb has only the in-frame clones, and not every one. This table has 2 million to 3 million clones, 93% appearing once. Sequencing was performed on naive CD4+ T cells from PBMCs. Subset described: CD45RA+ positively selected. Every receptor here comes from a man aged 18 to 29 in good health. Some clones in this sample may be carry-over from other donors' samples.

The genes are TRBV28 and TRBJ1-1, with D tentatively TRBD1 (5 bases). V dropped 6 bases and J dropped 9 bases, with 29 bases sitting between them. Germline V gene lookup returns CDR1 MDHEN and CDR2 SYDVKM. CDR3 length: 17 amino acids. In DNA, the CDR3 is TGTGCCAGCAGGCCTTTTGGTCGGGGGTCCGAGGTGTCGCAAGCTTTCTTT. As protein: CASRPFGRGSEVSQAFF.

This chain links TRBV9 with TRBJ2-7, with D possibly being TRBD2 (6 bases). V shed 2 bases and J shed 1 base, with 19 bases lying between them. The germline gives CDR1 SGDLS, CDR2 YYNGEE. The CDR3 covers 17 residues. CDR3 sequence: CASSVGGAAGRSYEQYF. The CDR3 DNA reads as TGTGCCAGCAGCGTCGGAGGGGCGGCAGGGAGGTCCTACGAGCAGTACTTC.

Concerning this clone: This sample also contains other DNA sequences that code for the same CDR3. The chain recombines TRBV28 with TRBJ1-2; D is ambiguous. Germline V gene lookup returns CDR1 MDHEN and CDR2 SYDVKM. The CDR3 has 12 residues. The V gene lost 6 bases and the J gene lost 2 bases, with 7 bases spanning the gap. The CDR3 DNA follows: TGTGCCAGCAGCTTGCGGAACTATGGCTACACCTTC. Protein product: CASSLRNYGYTF.

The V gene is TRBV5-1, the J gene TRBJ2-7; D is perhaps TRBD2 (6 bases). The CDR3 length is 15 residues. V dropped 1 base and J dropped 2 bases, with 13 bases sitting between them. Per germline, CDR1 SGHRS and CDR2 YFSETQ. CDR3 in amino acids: CASSLTAGSPYEQYF. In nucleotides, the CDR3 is TGCGCCAGCAGCTTGACTGCCGGGAGCCCCTACGAGCAGTACTTC.

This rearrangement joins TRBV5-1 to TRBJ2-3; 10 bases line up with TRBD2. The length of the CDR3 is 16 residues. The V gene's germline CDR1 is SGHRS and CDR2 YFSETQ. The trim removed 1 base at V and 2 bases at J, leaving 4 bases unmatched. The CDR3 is CASSLFTSGNTDTQYF. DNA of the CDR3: TGCGCCAGCAGCTTGTTCACTAGCGGGAACACAGATACGCAGTATTTT.

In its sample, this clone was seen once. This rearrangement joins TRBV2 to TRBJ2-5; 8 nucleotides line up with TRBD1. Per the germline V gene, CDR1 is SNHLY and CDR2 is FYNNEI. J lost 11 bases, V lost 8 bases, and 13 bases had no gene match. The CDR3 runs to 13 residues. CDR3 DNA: TGTGCCAGCGGAAGAATACAGGGGGTGGAGCAGTACTTC. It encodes CASGRIQGVEQYF.

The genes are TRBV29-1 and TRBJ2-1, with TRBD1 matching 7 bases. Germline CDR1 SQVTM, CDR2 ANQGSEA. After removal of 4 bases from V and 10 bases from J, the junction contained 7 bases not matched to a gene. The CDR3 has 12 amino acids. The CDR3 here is CSVVKGAEEQFF. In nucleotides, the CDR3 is TGCAGCGTTGTTAAGGGGGCAGAAGAGCAGTTCTTC.

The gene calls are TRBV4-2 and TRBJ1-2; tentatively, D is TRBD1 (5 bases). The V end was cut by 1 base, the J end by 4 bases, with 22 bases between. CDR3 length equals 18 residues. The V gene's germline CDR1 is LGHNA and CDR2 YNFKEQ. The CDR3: CASSQAGRRDRPSYGYTF. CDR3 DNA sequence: TGTGCCAGCAGCCAAGCAGGGAGACGGGACCGCCCCAGCTATGGCTACACCTTC.

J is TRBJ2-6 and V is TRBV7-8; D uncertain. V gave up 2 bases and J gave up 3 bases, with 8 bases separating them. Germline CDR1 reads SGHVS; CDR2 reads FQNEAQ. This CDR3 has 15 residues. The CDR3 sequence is CASSLNVGGANVLTF. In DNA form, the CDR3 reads TGTGCCAGCAGCTTAAATGTCGGTGGGGCCAACGTCCTGACTTTC. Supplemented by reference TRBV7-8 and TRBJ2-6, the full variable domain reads GAGVSQSPRYKVAKRGQDVALRCDPISGHVSLFWYQQALGQGPEFLTYFQNEAQLDKSGLPSDRFFAERPEGSVSTLKIQRTQQEDSAVYLCASSLNVGGANVLTFGAGSRLTVL.

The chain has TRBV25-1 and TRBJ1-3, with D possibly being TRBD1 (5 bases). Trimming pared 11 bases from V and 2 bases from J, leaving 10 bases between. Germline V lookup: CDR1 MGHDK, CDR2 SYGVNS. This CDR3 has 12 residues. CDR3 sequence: CAAGPPGNTIYF. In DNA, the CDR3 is TGTGCCGCAGGGCCTCCTGGAAACACCATATATTTT. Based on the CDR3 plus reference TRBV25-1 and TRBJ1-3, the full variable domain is EADIYQTPRYLVIGTGKKITLECSQTMGHDKMYWYQQDPGMELHLIHYSYGVNSTEKGDLSSESTVSRIRTEHFPLTLESARPSHTSQYLCAAGPPGNTIYFGEGSWLTVV.

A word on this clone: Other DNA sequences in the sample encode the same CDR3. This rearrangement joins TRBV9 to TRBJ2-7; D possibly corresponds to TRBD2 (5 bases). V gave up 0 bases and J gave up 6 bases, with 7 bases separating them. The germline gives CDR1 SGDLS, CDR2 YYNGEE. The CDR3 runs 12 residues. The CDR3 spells CASSVGGSEQYF. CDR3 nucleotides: TGTGCCAGCAGCGTAGGAGGGTCCGAGCAGTACTTC.

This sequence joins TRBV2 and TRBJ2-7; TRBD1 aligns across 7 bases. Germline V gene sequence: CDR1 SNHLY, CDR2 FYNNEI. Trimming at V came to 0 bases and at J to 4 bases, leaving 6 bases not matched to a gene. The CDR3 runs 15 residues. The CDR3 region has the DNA TGTGCCAGCAGTGAAGCTCGTGGGACAGCTTACGAGCAGTACTTC. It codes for CASSEARGTAYEQYF.

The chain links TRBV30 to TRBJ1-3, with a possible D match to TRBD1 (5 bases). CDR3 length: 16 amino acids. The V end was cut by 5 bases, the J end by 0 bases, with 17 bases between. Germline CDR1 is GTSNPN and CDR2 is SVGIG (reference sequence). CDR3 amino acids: CAWSLGGAPSGNTIYF. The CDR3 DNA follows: TGTGCCTGGTCCCTGGGTGGGGCCCCCTCTGGAAACACCATATATTTT.

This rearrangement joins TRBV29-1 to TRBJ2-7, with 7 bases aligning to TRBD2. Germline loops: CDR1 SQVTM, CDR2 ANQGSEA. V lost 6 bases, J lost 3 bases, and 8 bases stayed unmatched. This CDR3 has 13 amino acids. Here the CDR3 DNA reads TGCAGCGTGCGGGAGTCCCTCTACTACGAGCAGTACTTC. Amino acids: CSVRESLYYEQYF.

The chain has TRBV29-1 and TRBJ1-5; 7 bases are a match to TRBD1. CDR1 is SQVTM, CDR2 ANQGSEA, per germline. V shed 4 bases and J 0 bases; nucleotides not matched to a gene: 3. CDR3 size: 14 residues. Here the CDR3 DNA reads TGCAGCGTTGCGGACAGGAATAGCAATCAGCCCCAGCATTTT. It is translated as CSVADRNSNQPQHF. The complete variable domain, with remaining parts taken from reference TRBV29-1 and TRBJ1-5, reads SAVISQKPSRDICQRGTSLTIQCQVDSQVTMMFWYRQQPGQSLTLIATANQGSEATYESGFVIDKFPISRPNLTFSTLTVSNMSPEDSSIYLCSVADRNSNQPQHFGDGTRLSIL.

The CDR3 coding sequence is TGTGCCAGCAGCCCCTTGGGGCGGGGGGACAATGAGCAGTTCTTC. Translating it yields CASSPLGRGDNEQFF. The chain uses TRBV14 and TRBJ2-1; 8 nucleotides match TRBD2. V lost 4 bases to trimming and J lost 5 bases; unmatched junction nucleotides: 7. Germline CDR1 and CDR2: SGHDN and FVKESK. CDR3 size: 15 residues.

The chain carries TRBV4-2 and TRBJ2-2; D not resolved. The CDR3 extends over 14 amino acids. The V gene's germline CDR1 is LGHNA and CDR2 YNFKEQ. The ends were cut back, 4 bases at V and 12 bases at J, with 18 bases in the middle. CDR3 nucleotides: TGTGCCAGCAGCCCATTAGGACCCGGAAGGCAGCTGTTTTTT. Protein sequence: CASSPLGPGRQLFF.

The CDR3 protein is CASSPGTGGALDTQYF. CDR3 in DNA: TGTGCCAGCTCACCCGGGACAGGGGGCGCGTTGGATACGCAGTATTTT. This chain uses TRBV18 with TRBJ2-3; 12 nucleotides match TRBD1. J gave up 6 bases and V 3 bases, and 7 bases lay outside the gene matches. This CDR3 comprises 16 residues. Germline V lookup: CDR1 KGHSH, CDR2 LQKENI.

CDR3 DNA: TGCGCCAGCAGCTTGGACCCGGGACAGCCTAATGAAAAACTGTTTTTT. Protein: CASSLDPGQPNEKLFF. This chain links TRBV5-1 with TRBJ1-4; TRBD1 aligns across 7 bases. J was trimmed by 3 bases and V by 0 bases; bases with no gene match: 5. The CDR3 has 16 amino acids. The V gene's germline CDR1 is SGHRS and CDR2 YFSETQ.

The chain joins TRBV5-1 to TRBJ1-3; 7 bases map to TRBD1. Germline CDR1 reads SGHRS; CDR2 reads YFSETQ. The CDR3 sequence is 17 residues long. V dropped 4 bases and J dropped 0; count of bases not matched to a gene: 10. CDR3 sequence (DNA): TGCGCCAGCAGCCCCACCGGGACAGCGCTCTCTGGAAACACCATATATTTT. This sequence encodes CASSPTGTALSGNTIYF.

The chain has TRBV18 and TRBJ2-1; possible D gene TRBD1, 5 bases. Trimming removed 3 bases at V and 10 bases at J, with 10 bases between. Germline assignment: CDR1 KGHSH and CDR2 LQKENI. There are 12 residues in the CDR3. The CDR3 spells CASSPRAGEQFF. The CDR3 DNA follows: TGTGCCAGCTCACCCAGGGCAGGGGAGCAGTTCTTC.

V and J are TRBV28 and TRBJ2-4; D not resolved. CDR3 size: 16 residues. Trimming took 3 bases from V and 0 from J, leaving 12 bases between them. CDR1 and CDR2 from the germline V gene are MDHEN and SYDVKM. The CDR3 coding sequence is TGTGCCAGCAGTTTGACGGAGCCGCTAGCCAAAAACATTCAGTACTTC. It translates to CASSLTEPLAKNIQYF.

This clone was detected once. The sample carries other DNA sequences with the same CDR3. CDR3 in amino acids: CATSRSGQMNTEAFF. The CDR3 nucleotides read TGTGCCACCAGCAGGAGTGGACAGATGAACACTGAAGCTTTCTTT. The genes are TRBV15 and TRBJ1-1; tentatively, D is TRBD1 (6 bases). Deletions cut 3 bases from V and 0 bases from J, with 11 bases between. CDR1 and CDR2 from the germline V gene are LNHNV and YYDKDF (reference sequence). CDR3 size: 15 residues.

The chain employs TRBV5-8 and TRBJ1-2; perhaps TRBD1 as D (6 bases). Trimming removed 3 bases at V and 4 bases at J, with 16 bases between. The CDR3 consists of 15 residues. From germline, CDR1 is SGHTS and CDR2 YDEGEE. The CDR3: CASSSTGFLVYGYTF. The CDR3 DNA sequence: TGTGCCAGCAGCTCGACAGGTTTCCTCGTCTATGGCTACACCTTC.

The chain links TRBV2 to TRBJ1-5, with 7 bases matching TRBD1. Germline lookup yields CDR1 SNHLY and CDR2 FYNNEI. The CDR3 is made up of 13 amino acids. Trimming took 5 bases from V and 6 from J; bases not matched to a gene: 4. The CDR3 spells CASSQTGFQPQHF. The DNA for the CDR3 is TGTGCCAGCAGTCAGACAGGGTTTCAGCCCCAGCATTTT.

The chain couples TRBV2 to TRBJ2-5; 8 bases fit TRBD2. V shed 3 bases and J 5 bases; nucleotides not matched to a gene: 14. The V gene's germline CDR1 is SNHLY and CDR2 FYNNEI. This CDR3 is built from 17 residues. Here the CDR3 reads CASSDHSVVAGMETQYF. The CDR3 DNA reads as TGTGCCAGCAGTGACCACTCGGTGGTAGCGGGAATGGAGACCCAGTACTTC.